A single sample is the source of the 23 T cell receptor beta chains below, sequenced in a study of cytotoxic CD8 clonotypes in ibrutinib-treated CLL. Sequenced by immunoSEQ multiplex PCR; TCRdb stores in-frame clones only, minus some. This sample has approximately 70,000 clones, with 75% to 95% found just once. The specimen comprised PBMCs, sampled after 12 months of ibrutinib treatment. The receptors stem from a human donor with chronic lymphocytic leukemia.

The CDR3 sequence is CASRGGPKTYSYNEQFF. In DNA form, the CDR3 reads TGTGCCAGTAGGGGTGGACCGAAAACTTACTCCTACAATGAGCAGTTCTTC. The chain combines TRBV19 with TRBJ2-1; D ambiguous. Looked up from germline, CDR1 is LNHDA and CDR2 is SQIVND (reference sequence). V was pared by 6 bases and J by 0 bases, with 18 bases between. This CDR3 is 17 amino acids long.

The chain has TRBV5-1 and TRBJ1-2; possibly TRBD1 for D (5 bases). V was cut by 4 bases and J by 2 bases, with 18 bases left in between. The CDR3 has 16 residues. Germline V lookup: CDR1 SGHRS, CDR2 YFSETQ. The CDR3 spells CASSQGIGRLNYGYTF. CDR3 coding DNA: TGCGCCAGCAGCCAGGGAATCGGCCGATTAAACTATGGCTACACCTTC. The full variable domain, its missing parts supplied by reference TRBV5-1 and TRBJ1-2, is KAGVTQTPRYLIKTRGQQVTLSCSPISGHRSVSWYQQTPGQGLQFLFEYFSETQRNKGNFPGRFSGRQFSNSRSEMNVSTLELGDSALYLCASSQGIGRLNYGYTFGSGTRLTVV.

This clone has a handful of counts. V usage is TRBV7-8 and J usage is TRBJ1-3; the match to TRBD1 covers 8 bases. CDR3 length: 15 residues. Looked up from germline, CDR1 is SGHVS and CDR2 is FQNEAQ. The J segment lost 5 bases and the V segment lost 6 bases, leaving 9 bases of the junction unmatched. CDR3 DNA sequence: TGTGCCAGCAGTCTCAGGGGGCGCATGAGAAACACCATATATTTT. Protein product: CASSLRGRMRNTIYF.

The chain joins TRBV28 to TRBJ2-7; no definite D call. The V end lost 8 bases, the J end lost 1 base, and 15 bases lay between the germline ends. This CDR3 comprises 14 residues. Germline values: CDR1 MDHEN, CDR2 SYDVKM. In DNA form, the CDR3 reads TGTGCCAGCGGGCTTGGTTCTGCTTCCTACGAGCAGTACTTC. Protein product: CASGLGSASYEQYF.

The rearrangement links TRBV25-1 to TRBJ1-1; 10 nucleotides line up with TRBD1. The V gene end was trimmed by 4 bases and the J gene end by 6 bases; junction bases not matched to a gene: 11. CDR3 length: 16 residues. Germline CDR1 MGHDK, CDR2 SYGVNS. CDR3 sequence (DNA): TGTGCCAGCAGTGTCGACAGGGGGCAAGCACGCGCTGAAGCTTTCTTT. It specifies CASSVDRGQARAEAFF.

V is TRBV5-4 and J is TRBJ2-7, with TRBD2 as a possible D gene (6 bases). Trimming took 4 bases from V and 0 from J, leaving 14 bases between them. Germline values: CDR1 SGHNT, CDR2 YYREEE (reference sequence). The CDR3 runs to 15 residues. CDR3 DNA: TGTGCCAGCAGCGGGGGGTCAGGGAGCTCCTACGAGCAGTACTTC. Translating gives CASSGGSGSSYEQYF. The whole variable domain, remainder taken from reference TRBV5-4 and TRBJ2-7, is ETGVTQSPTHLIKTRGQQVTLRCSSQSGHNTVSWYQQALGQGPQFIFQYYREEENGRGNFPPRFSGLQFPNYSSELNVNALELDDSALYLCASSGGSGSSYEQYFGPGTRLTVT.

This rearrangement joins TRBV28 to TRBJ1-5; 7 positions agree with TRBD1. This CDR3 comprises 15 residues. J was trimmed by 5 bases and V by 5 bases; bases with no gene match: 9. From germline, CDR1 is MDHEN and CDR2 SYDVKM. The CDR3 loop reads CASSARGQEYQPQHF. The CDR3, as DNA: TGTGCCAGCAGTGCAAGAGGACAGGAGTATCAGCCCCAGCATTTT. Complete variable domain (other parts from reference TRBV28 and TRBJ1-5): DVKVTQSSRYLVKRTGEKVFLECVQDMDHENMFWYRQDPGLGLRLIYFSYDVKMKEKGDIPEGYSVSREKKERFSLILESASTNQTSMYLCASSARGQEYQPQHFGDGTRLSIL.

The chain has TRBV5-1 and TRBJ1-4; TRBD1 agrees at 7 bases. The trim removed 4 bases at V and 0 bases at J, leaving 3 bases unmatched. This CDR3 is built from 15 residues. CDR1 and CDR2 from the germline V gene are SGHRS and YFSETQ. CDR3 protein: CASSAGTATNEKLFF. Here the CDR3 DNA reads TGCGCCAGCAGCGCCGGGACAGCAACTAATGAAAAACTGTTTTTT.

This sequence joins TRBV6-5 and TRBJ2-1; possible D gene TRBD2, 5 bases. The CDR3 is 15 residues long. Looked up from germline, CDR1 is MNHEY and CDR2 is SVGAGI. The V end was cut by 4 bases, the J end by 6 bases, with 16 bases between. For the CDR3, the DNA is TGTGCCAGCAGTTTTAAGGGAGAGAGGGCCAATGAGCAGTTCTTC. Amino acid sequence: CASSFKGERANEQFF.

This clone has only one observation. At one boundary the junction diverges from the germline segment, which might be a read error. The rearrangement uses TRBV7-7 and TRBJ2-2; 9 bases are shared with TRBD1. This CDR3 region has 15 residues. CDR1 is SSHAT, CDR2 FNYEAQ, per germline (reference sequence). The chain's CDR3 is CASSLGQGNTGELFF. CDR3 nucleotides: TGTGCTAGCAGCCTGGGACAGGGGAACACCGGGGAGCTGTTTTTT.

The genes are TRBV7-7 and TRBJ2-2, with D possibly TRBD1 on 5 matching bases. V was pared by 4 bases and J by 7 bases, with 19 bases between. The CDR3 runs 16 residues. Germline V lookup: CDR1 SSHAT, CDR2 FNYEAQ (reference sequence). CDR3 nucleotide sequence: TGTGCCAGCAGCTGGGGCATTGAACCAGGACACGGGGAGCTGTTTTTT. Encoded protein: CASSWGIEPGHGELFF.

V and J are TRBV19 and TRBJ1-3; D is undetermined. The germline CDR1 and CDR2 sequences are LNHDA and SQIVND (reference sequence). The CDR3 runs 13 residues. With 6 bases removed from V and 0 bases from J, the gap between germline ends came to 6 bases. The CDR3 is CASRMFSGNTIYF. The CDR3 DNA reads as TGTGCCAGTAGAATGTTCTCTGGAAACACCATATATTTT. Full variable domain (rest looked up from reference TRBV19 and TRBJ1-3): DGGITQSPKYLFRKEGQNVTLSCEQNLNHDAMYWYRQDPGQGLRLIYYSQIVNDFQKGDIAEGYSVSREKKESFPLTVTSAQKNPTAFYLCASRMFSGNTIYFGEGSWLTVV.

The CDR3 sequence is CASSLQGGGDTQYF. In nucleotides, the CDR3 is TGTGCCAGCAGTTTGCAGGGCGGTGGAGATACGCAGTATTTT. The chain couples TRBV27 to TRBJ2-3; D might be TRBD1 (5 bases). Germline-derived CDR1 and CDR2 are MNHEY and SMNVEV (reference sequence). The ends were cut back, 3 bases at V and 5 bases at J, with 12 bases in the middle. This CDR3 spans 14 amino acids.

The chain recombines TRBV5-6 with TRBJ2-5, with D possibly matching TRBD1 (5 bases). Germline values: CDR1 SGHDT, CDR2 YYEEEE. Trimming pared 0 bases from V and 1 base from J, leaving 10 bases between. The length of the CDR3 is 15 residues. Here the CDR3 reads CASSLEQAIQETQYF. CDR3 DNA: TGTGCCAGCAGCTTGGAACAGGCTATCCAAGAGACCCAGTACTTC.

The chain couples TRBV27 to TRBJ1-5, with 8 positions matching TRBD1. Trimming at V came to 5 bases and at J to 2 bases, leaving 11 bases not matched to a gene. Germline V gene lookup returns CDR1 MNHEY and CDR2 SMNVEV (reference sequence). This CDR3 is built from 17 residues. The CDR3 bases are TGTGCCAGCAGTCCGCTTAACAGGGGGATGGGCAATCAGCCCCAGCATTTT. It translates to CASSPLNRGMGNQPQHF.

This rearrangement joins TRBV5-1 to TRBJ1-2, with a weak D call TRBD1 (5 bases). This CDR3 region has 14 residues. Per the germline V gene, CDR1 is SGHRS and CDR2 is YFSETQ. V was trimmed by 4 bases and J by 4 bases, leaving 14 bases between them. The CDR3 is CASSPEGRGYGYTF. The DNA for the CDR3 is TGCGCCAGCAGCCCAGAGGGGCGGGGCTATGGCTACACCTTC.

The rearrangement links TRBV7-2 to TRBJ2-3; D is perhaps TRBD1 or TRBD2 (7 bases each). This CDR3 is built from 15 residues. The V gene lost 5 bases and the J gene lost 6 bases, with 18 bases spanning the gap. Germline loops: CDR1 SGHTA, CDR2 FQGNSA. CDR3 protein: CASSPRGRAGDTQYF. The DNA for the CDR3 is TGTGCCAGCAGCCCCAGGGGGAGGGCCGGTGATACGCAGTATTTT.

The chain links TRBV6-5 to TRBJ1-1, with a possible D match to TRBD1 (5 bases). CDR1 and CDR2 from the germline V gene are MNHEY and SVGAGI. Trimming stripped 8 bases from V and 0 bases from J, with 10 bases between. The CDR3 runs 13 residues. In DNA form, the CDR3 reads TGTGCCAGCCGCGGGGGAATGAACACTGAAGCTTTCTTT. Its protein is CASRGGMNTEAFF.

CDR3 sequence: CSVGTGGYDYGYTF. CDR3 bases: TGCAGCGTCGGGACAGGCGGTTATGACTATGGCTACACCTTC. This sequence joins TRBV29-1 and TRBJ1-2; 8 nucleotides match TRBD1. The CDR3 is made up of 14 amino acids. The junction had 9 bases not matched to a gene; V was cut back by 6 bases and J by 3 bases. Per the germline V gene, CDR1 is SQVTM and CDR2 is ANQGSEA.

As DNA, the CDR3 is TGCGCCAGCAGTGAGACTAGCGATAGCTACGAGCAGTACTTC. Its translation: CASSETSDSYEQYF. J is TRBJ2-7 and V is TRBV10-1; TRBD2 matches at 7 bases. Germline V gene lookup returns CDR1 WNHNN and CDR2 SYGVQD (reference sequence). The CDR3 runs 14 residues. V lost 2 bases, J lost 3 bases, and 4 bases stayed unmatched.

J is TRBJ2-5 and V is TRBV10-3, with D tentatively TRBD1 (5 bases). Per germline, CDR1 ENHRY and CDR2 SYGVKD. V was cut by 10 bases and J by 0 bases, with 18 bases left in between. The CDR3 is made up of 15 amino acids. Written as DNA, the CDR3 is TGTGCCACCTTACCCGGACATCGAGACCAAGAGACCCAGTACTTC. Its protein product is CATLPGHRDQETQYF.

This chain connects TRBV11-1 to TRBJ2-5; 8 bases line up with TRBD2. Germline trimming cut 1 base from V and 5 bases from J; bases unmatched to any gene: 9. There are 16 residues in the CDR3. Germline assignment: CDR1 SGHAT and CDR2 FQDESV (reference sequence). The CDR3 region is CASSLEVVAGMETQYF. In DNA, the CDR3 is TGTGCCAGCAGCTTAGAGGTGGTAGCGGGAATGGAGACCCAGTACTTC. Based on the CDR3 plus reference TRBV11-1 and TRBJ2-5, the full variable domain is EAEVAQSPRYKITEKSQAVAFWCDPISGHATLYWYRQILGQGPELLVQFQDESVVDDSQLPKDRFSAERLKGVDSTLKIQPAELGDSAMYLCASSLEVVAGMETQYFGPGTRLLVL.

This chain connects TRBV4-1 to TRBJ1-5; 7 bases line up with TRBD1. CDR3 length: 16 amino acids. The J segment lost 7 bases and the V segment lost 3 bases, leaving 12 bases of the junction unmatched. The germline CDR1 and CDR2 sequences are MGHRA and YSYEKL. The CDR3: CASSHADRLLEQPQHF. The DNA of the CDR3 is TGCGCCAGCAGCCACGCGGACAGGCTTTTAGAACAGCCCCAGCATTTT.